The rows below give T cell receptor beta chains drawn from one sample of a study of T cells in localized non-small cell lung cancer. The data were produced by immunoSEQ multiplex PCR, yet TCRdb's version contains in-frame clones alone and is incomplete. This table has about 23,000 clones, about nine tenths appearing once. The input for sequencing was peripheral blood mononuclear cells, taken before any cancer treatment. These receptors came from a woman aged 35-75 years with stage III lung adenocarcinoma. Each CDR3 is given with its conserved first and last residue. D genes are given only for firm matches. Clone size, where shown, is once, few, many, or a class for clones that have expanded.

>NA|NA|13|TRBJ2-6|TRBV5-4
CASSYISANVLTF
TGTGCCAGCAGCTATATTTCGGCCAACGTCCTGACTTTC
>NA|NA|15|TRBJ1-6|TRBV9
CASSVDGTYNSPLHF
TGTGCCAGCAGCGTAGACGGAACCTATAATTCACCCCTCCACTTT
>TRBD1|NA|15|TRBJ2-7|TRBV29-1
CSGTKGGQGPYEQYF
TGCAGCGGGACGAAAGGGGGACAGGGACCCTACGAGCAGTACTTC
>NA|NA|14|TRBJ1-4|TRBV19
CASSIFRVGEKLFF
TGTGCCAGTAGTATTTTCAGGGTTGGTGAAAAACTGTTTTTT
>TRBD2|NA|16|TRBJ2-1|TRBV13
CAVSTSGGRSYNEQFF
TGTGCCGTGTCGACTAGCGGGGGCCGCTCCTACAATGAGCAGTTCTTC
>NA|few|16|TRBJ1-4|TRBV7-2
CASSQATGGRREKLFF
TGTGCCAGCAGCCAAGCTACGGGTGGGAGGCGTGAAAAACTGTTTTTT
>TRBD1|NA|15|TRBJ1-6|TRBV6-1
CASSGPGTGYSPLHF
TGTGCCAGCAGTGGCCCCGGGACAGGTTATTCACCCCTCCACTTT
>NA|NA|15|TRBJ1-5|TRBV5-5
CASSLGQLSNQPQHF
TGTGCCAGCAGCTTGGGGCAGCTCAGCAATCAGCCCCAGCATTTT
>TRBD2|NA|18|TRBJ2-3|TRBV7-8
CASSLAHGGRWSADTQYF
TGTGCCAGCAGCTTAGCGCATGGCGGGAGATGGAGCGCAGATACGCAGTATTTT
>NA|NA|11|TRBJ1-2|TRBV20-1
CSAVGNYGYTF
TGCAGTGCTGTGGGTAACTATGGCTACACCTTC
>TRBD2|once|14|TRBJ2-5|TRBV15
CATSIRLAEETQYF
TGTGCCACCAGCATCAGACTAGCGGAAGAGACCCAGTACTTC
>TRBD2|NA|16|TRBJ2-3|TRBV4-3
CASSQDLSGVADTQYF
TGCGCCAGCAGCCAAGACCTTAGCGGGGTAGCAGATACGCAGTATTTT
>TRBD1|NA|15|TRBJ1-1|TRBV6-1
CASRDRDRVNTEAFF
TGTGCCAGCAGGGACCGGGACAGGGTGAACACTGAAGCTTTCTTT
>NA|NA|16|TRBJ1-1|TRBV4-3
CASSPGAVGGNTEAFF
TGCGCCAGCAGCCCTGGGGCGGTGGGGGGGAACACTGAAGCTTTCTTT
>TRBD1|hyperexpanded|15|TRBJ1-1|TRBV13
CASSLAGQGDTEAFF
TGTGCCAGCAGCTTAGCAGGACAGGGGGATACTGAAGCTTTCTTT
>NA|NA|12|TRBJ1-5|TRBV19
CASSLTGQPQHF
TGTGCCAGTAGCCTCACAGGGCAACCCCAGCATTTT
>NA|NA|15|TRBJ2-7|TRBV2
CASSGAPILSYEQYF
TGTGCCAGCAGTGGCGCCCCCATACTGTCCTACGAGCAGTACTTC
>NA|NA|15|TRBJ1-3|TRBV4-1
CASSQGRSWGNTIYF
TGCGCCAGCAGCCAAGGGAGATCTTGGGGAAACACCATATATTTT
>TRBD1|NA|14|TRBJ2-7|TRBV6-6
CASRQGQVKYEQYF
TGTGCCAGCAGACAGGGACAGGTGAAATACGAGCAGTACTTC
>TRBD2|few|16|TRBJ2-3|TRBV2
CASKRLAGGFTDTQYF
TGTGCCAGCAAGAGACTAGCGGGGGGCTTCACAGATACGCAGTATTTT
>NA|NA|14|TRBJ2-7|TRBV5-1
CASSPKAGTYEQYF
TGCGCCAGCAGCCCTAAAGCGGGCACCTACGAGCAGTACTTC
>TRBD2|once|15|TRBJ2-2|TRBV2
CASRSGGGATGELFF
TGTGCCAGCAGGAGTGGCGGGGGGGCGACCGGGGAGCTGTTTTTT
>TRBD2|once|15|TRBJ2-5|TRBV18
CASSPFGREGETQYF
TGTGCCAGCTCACCATTTGGCAGGGAGGGAGAGACCCAGTACTTC
>NA|NA|15|TRBJ2-7|TRBV19
CASSQPGRGRDEQYF
TGTGCCAGTAGTCAACCGGGACGGGGAAGGGACGAGCAGTACTTC
>NA|NA|15|TRBJ2-1|TRBV7-8
CASSPSGGSYNEQFF
TGTGCCAGCAGCCCCTCCGGCGGCTCCTACAATGAGCAGTTCTTC
>TRBD2|NA|15|TRBJ2-3|TRBV5-1
CASSPREMWTDTQYF
TGCGCCAGCAGCCCGCGGGAGATGTGGACAGATACGCAGTATTTT
>TRBD2|NA|16|TRBJ2-3|TRBV4-1
CASSQVSSGGTDTQYF
TGCGCCAGCAGCCAAGTGTCTAGCGGGGGCACAGATACGCAGTATTTT
>NA|NA|13|TRBJ2-1|TRBV30
CAWSRPGVNEQFF
TGTGCCTGGAGTCGCCCAGGTGTCAATGAGCAGTTCTTC
>TRBD1|NA|15|TRBJ2-7|TRBV18
CASSPTQGRLYEQYF
TGTGCCAGCTCACCAACACAGGGGAGACTCTACGAGCAGTACTTC
>TRBD1|NA|15|TRBJ1-1|TRBV7-2
CASRPRTGRNTEAFF
TGTGCCAGCAGACCCAGGACAGGGAGGAACACTGAAGCTTTCTTT
>TRBD2|few|16|TRBJ2-2|TRBV7-2
CASSPGQRGSAGELFF
TGTGCCAGCAGCCCAGGCCAGCGGGGGTCCGCCGGGGAGCTGTTTTTT
>NA|NA|18|TRBJ2-6|TRBV7-9
CASSLRGPSLTGANVLTF
TGTGCCAGCAGCTTAAGGGGACCTAGCCTCACTGGGGCCAACGTCCTGACTTTC
>TRBD1|NA|17|TRBJ2-4|TRBV30
CAWSVPGTGLAKNIQYF
TGTGCCTGGAGTGTACCCGGGACAGGGTTAGCCAAAAACATTCAGTACTTC
>NA|NA|14|TRBJ1-5|TRBV6-6
CASTIGQGHQPQHF
TGTGCCAGCACCATAGGGCAGGGCCATCAGCCCCAGCATTTT
>TRBD1|NA|13|TRBJ2-3|TRBV30
CAWRGTGVDTQYF
TGTGCCTGGAGAGGGACAGGGGTAGATACGCAGTATTTT
>NA|few|20|TRBJ2-7|TRBV18
CASSPIPLTRGSSRSYEQYF
TGTGCCAGCTCACCAATCCCTCTTACTAGGGGATCGTCGAGGTCCTACGAGCAGTACTTC
>NA|NA|16|TRBJ1-1|TRBV25-1
CASSEYDSLMNTEAFF
TGTGCCAGCAGTGAATATGACAGTCTCATGAACACTGAAGCTTTCTTT
>NA|NA|16|TRBJ2-1|TRBV6-5
CASSYQLQSSYNEQFF
TGTGCCAGCAGTTACCAACTCCAGAGCTCCTACAATGAGCAGTTCTTC